Detailed here is one TCR beta chain. Its specificity is unknown. The entry originates in a study of cytomegalovirus exposure and HLA in healthy donors. Whole-study results and caveats: Presence/absence analyses took donor sequencing depth as roughly uniform.

The primer mix had 60 Vbeta and 13 Jbeta primers. Assay: immunoSEQ multiplex PCR; the TCRdb copy retains only in-frame clones and omits some. The sample records about 160,000 clones, under 90% being singletons. This sequence originates from a man younger than 35 in good health and CMV-seronegative. Sample: PBMCs.

DNA of the CDR3: TGTGCCATGGGAAGCGGCGATGAGCAGTTCTTC. Translating it yields CAMGSGDEQFF. The chain couples TRBV28 to TRBJ2-1, with D maybe TRBD2 (5 bases). The germline gives CDR1 MDHEN, CDR2 SYDVKM. Between the trimmed V and J ends, which lost 10 bases and 8 bases, there was a span of 12 bases. This CDR3 is built from 11 residues.